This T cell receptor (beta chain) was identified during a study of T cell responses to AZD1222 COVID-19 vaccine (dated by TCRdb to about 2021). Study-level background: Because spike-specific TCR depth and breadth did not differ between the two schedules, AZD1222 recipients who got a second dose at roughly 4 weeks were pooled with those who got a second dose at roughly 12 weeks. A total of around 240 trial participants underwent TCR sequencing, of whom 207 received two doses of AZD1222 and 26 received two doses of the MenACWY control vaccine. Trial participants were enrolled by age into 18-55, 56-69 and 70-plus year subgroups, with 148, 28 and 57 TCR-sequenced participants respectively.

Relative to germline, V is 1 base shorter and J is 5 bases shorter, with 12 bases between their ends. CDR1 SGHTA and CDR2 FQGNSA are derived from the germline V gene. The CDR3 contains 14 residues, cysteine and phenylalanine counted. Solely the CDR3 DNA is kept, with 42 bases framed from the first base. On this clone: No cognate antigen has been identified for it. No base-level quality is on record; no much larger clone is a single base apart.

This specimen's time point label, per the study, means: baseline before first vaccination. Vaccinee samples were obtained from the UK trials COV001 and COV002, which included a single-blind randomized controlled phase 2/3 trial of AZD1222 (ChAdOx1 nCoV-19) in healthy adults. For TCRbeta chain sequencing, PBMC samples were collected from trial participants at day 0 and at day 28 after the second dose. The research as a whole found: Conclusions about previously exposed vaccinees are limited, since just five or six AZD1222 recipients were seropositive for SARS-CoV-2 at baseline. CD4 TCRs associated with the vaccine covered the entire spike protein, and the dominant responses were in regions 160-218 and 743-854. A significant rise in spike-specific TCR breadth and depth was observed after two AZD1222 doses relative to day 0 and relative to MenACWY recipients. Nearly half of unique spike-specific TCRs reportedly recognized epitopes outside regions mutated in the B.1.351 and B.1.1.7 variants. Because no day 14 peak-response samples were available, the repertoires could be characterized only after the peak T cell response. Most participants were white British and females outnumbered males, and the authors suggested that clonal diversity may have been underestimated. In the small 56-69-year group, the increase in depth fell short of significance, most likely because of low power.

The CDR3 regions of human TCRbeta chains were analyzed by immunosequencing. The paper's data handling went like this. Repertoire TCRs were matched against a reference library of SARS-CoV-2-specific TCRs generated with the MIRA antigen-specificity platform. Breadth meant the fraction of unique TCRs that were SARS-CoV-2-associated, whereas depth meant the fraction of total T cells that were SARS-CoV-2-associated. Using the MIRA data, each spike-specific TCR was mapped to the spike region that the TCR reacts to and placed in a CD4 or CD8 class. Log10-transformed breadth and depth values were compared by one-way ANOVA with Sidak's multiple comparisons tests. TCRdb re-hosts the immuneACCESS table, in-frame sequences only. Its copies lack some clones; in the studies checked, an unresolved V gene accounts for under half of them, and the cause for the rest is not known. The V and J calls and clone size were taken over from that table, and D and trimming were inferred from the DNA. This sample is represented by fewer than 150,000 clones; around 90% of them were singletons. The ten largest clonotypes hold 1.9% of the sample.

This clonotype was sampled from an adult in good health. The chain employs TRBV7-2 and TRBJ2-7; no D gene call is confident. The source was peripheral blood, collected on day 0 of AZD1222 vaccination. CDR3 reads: CASSLDLFLDEQYF. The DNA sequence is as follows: TGTGCCAGCAGCTTAGACTTATTCCTCGACGAGCAGTACTTC. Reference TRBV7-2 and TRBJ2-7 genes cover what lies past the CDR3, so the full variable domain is GAGVSQSPSNKVTEKGKDVELRCDPISGHTALYWYRQSLGQGLEFLIYFQGNSAPDKSGLPSDRFSAERTGGSVSTLTIQRTQQEDSAVYLCASSLDLFLDEQYFGPGTRLTVT.